Listed here are 23 T cell receptor beta chains from one sample, sequenced in a study of Ad26.COV2.S vaccination and SARS-CoV-2 variants. Profiling relied on immunoSEQ multiplex PCR, and the TCRdb table lists in-frame clones only, not all of them. The table has about 350,000 clones, around 88% seen once; the top ten hold 5%. Noted treatment: some 20 received Ad26.COV2.S at low or high dose, single or two shots; 5 received placebo; per-sample allocation not given. The study sampled participants on day 63 after the first vaccine or placebo injection. The sample here was peripheral blood, taken in a trial of Ad26.COV2.S vaccine versus placebo. The receptors here all came from a person aged 18-60 years who received the Ad26.COV2.S COVID-19 vaccine or a placebo.

CDR3 sequence (DNA): TGTGCCAGCAGCCGCGGGACGGCCTATGGCTACACCTTC. This sequence encodes CASSRGTAYGYTF. The rearrangement uses TRBV6-2 or TRBV6-3 and TRBJ1-2; D might be TRBD1 (5 bases). Germline CDR1 is MNHEY and CDR2 is SVGEGT. The V and J ends lost 6 bases and 4 bases respectively, with 12 bases between them. This CDR3 spans 13 amino acids.

The gene calls are TRBV7-9 and TRBJ2-3; TRBD2 matches 7 bases. Germline V gives CDR1 SEHNR, CDR2 FQNEAQ (reference sequence). V was clipped by 1 base and J by 6 bases; unmatched bases: 7. The CDR3 loop spans 15 amino acids. The CDR3 region is CASSLVVAGADTQYF. CDR3 in DNA: TGTGCCAGCAGCTTAGTAGTTGCGGGAGCGGATACGCAGTATTTT. Supplemented by reference TRBV7-9 and TRBJ2-3, the full variable domain reads DTGVSQNPRHKITKRGQNVTFRCDPISEHNRLYWYRQTLGQGPEFLTYFQNEAQLEKSRLLSDRFSAERPKGSFSTLEIQRTEQGDSAMYLCASSLVVAGADTQYFGPGTRLTVL.

This chain uses TRBV11-2 with TRBJ2-7, with D perhaps TRBD1 (5 bases). Trimming shortened V by 1 base and J by 7 bases, and 11 bases separated the two germline ends. The CDR3 extends over 13 amino acids. CDR1 and CDR2 (germline): SGHAT, FQNNGV. The CDR3 sequence: CASSLGTLLEQYF. As DNA, the CDR3 is TGTGCCAGCAGCTTAGGGACACTCCTGGAGCAGTACTTC.

The chain uses TRBV24-1 and TRBJ2-3; D unresolved. The V gene's germline CDR1 is KGHDR and CDR2 SFDVKD. V was trimmed by 2 bases and J by 0 bases, leaving 14 bases between them. The CDR3 length is 17 residues. The CDR3 DNA follows: TGTGCCACCAGTGATTGGTCAGGTGCATCTAGCACAGATACGCAGTATTTT. This codes for CATSDWSGASSTDTQYF.

The V call is TRBV28, the J call TRBJ1-5; TRBD1 aligns across 7 bases. The CDR3 length is 17 residues. With 1 base clipped from V and 2 bases from J, the junction kept 8 bases outside the gene matches. Germline assignment: CDR1 MDHEN and CDR2 SYDVKM. CDR3 residues: CASSLFSGGGGNQPQHF. The CDR3 DNA sequence: TGTGCCAGCAGTTTATTTTCAGGGGGGGGCGGCAATCAGCCCCAGCATTTT.

The chain couples TRBV9 to TRBJ2-1, with 8 bases matching TRBD2. Germline CDR1 is SGDLS and CDR2 is YYNGEE. This CDR3 is 14 amino acids long. The ends lost 2 bases at V and 6 bases at J; junction bases unmatched: 4. The CDR3 sequence: CASSVGLGINEQFF. The CDR3 DNA is TGTGCCAGCAGCGTGGGACTAGGTATCAATGAGCAGTTCTTC.

The V call is TRBV7-2, the J call TRBJ1-1; possible D gene TRBD1, 5 bases. Germline CDR1 SGHTA, CDR2 FQGNSA. The V and J ends lost 0 bases and 2 bases respectively, with 10 bases between them. The CDR3 totals 15 residues. The CDR3 nucleotides are TGTGCCAGCAGCTTAGCGCCACAGGTTAACACTGAAGCTTTCTTT. Its translation: CASSLAPQVNTEAFF.

The chain carries TRBV4-1 and TRBJ1-5, with D hard to call. The CDR3 totals 15 residues. CDR1 MGHRA and CDR2 YSYEKL come from the germline V gene. V gave up 1 base and J gave up 6 bases, with 13 bases separating them. In nucleotides, the CDR3 is TGCGCCAGCAGCCAAGGGGCAGGTCGGCTTCAGCCCCAGCATTTT. Translated, it gives CASSQGAGRLQPQHF.

The V gene is TRBV28, the J gene TRBJ2-7; 10 bases are shared with TRBD1. Germline V lookup: CDR1 MDHEN, CDR2 SYDVKM. CDR3 length equals 12 residues. V shed 8 bases, J shed 5 bases, and the junction held 3 bases outside the gene matches. The CDR3 loop is CASRQGAHEQYF. As DNA, the CDR3 is TGTGCCAGCCGACAGGGGGCCCACGAGCAGTACTTC.

CDR3 protein: CASSSPGLAGYSSYEQYF. The CDR3 nucleotides are TGTGCCAGCAGTTCTCCGGGACTAGCGGGCTATAGCTCCTACGAGCAGTACTTC. The chain employs TRBV28 and TRBJ2-7, with 12 positions matching TRBD2. CDR1 and CDR2 from the germline V gene are MDHEN and SYDVKM. The CDR3 runs 18 residues. V lost 4 bases and J lost 0; bases outside the gene matches: 10.

Regarding this clone: Other nucleotide sequences from this sample produce the same CDR3. This rearrangement joins TRBV18 to TRBJ1-1; D call uncertain. Germline V CDR1 and CDR2: KGHSH, LQKENI. V shed 3 bases and J shed 1 base, with 6 bases lying between them. This CDR3 spans 13 amino acids. The CDR3 DNA reads TGTGCCAGCTCACCCTTGGGGAACACTGAAGCTTTCTTT. This encodes CASSPLGNTEAFF.

The chain couples TRBV30 to TRBJ1-2; tentative D call: TRBD1 (6 bases). Germline V gene data show CDR1 as GTSNPN and CDR2 as SVGIG (reference sequence). This CDR3 spans 13 amino acids. V was trimmed by 2 bases and J by 5 bases, leaving 12 bases between them. The CDR3 bases are TGTGCCTGGAGTCCGCAGGGGATTTATGGCTACACCTTC. Protein: CAWSPQGIYGYTF.

The rearrangement links TRBV27 to TRBJ2-7; D unclear. This CDR3 is built from 14 residues. V lost 4 bases, J lost 0 bases, and 10 bases lay in between. Germline V gene data show CDR1 as MNHEY and CDR2 as SMNVEV (reference sequence). CDR3 loop: CASSSGLLSYEQYF. The DNA for the CDR3 is TGTGCCAGCAGTTCCGGGCTACTCTCCTACGAGCAGTACTTC.

This chain connects TRBV6-6 to TRBJ2-7; the match to TRBD1 covers 10 bases. Germline V lookup: CDR1 MNHNY, CDR2 SVGAGI (reference sequence). The CDR3 is 16 residues long. The ends lost 4 bases at V and 5 bases at J; junction bases unmatched: 11. The CDR3: CASSFSSDRGFDEQYF. CDR3 DNA sequence: TGTGCCAGCAGTTTCTCGTCGGACAGGGGGTTCGACGAGCAGTACTTC.

This chain uses TRBV15 with TRBJ2-5; D might be TRBD1 (5 bases). Trimming cost V 0 bases and J 3 bases, with 11 bases left between them. The CDR3 extends over 15 amino acids. Germline CDR1 and CDR2: LNHNV and YYDKDF (reference sequence). DNA of the CDR3: TGTGCCACCAGCAGAGACAGGGTAGTAGAAGAGACCCAGTACTTC. Its translation: CATSRDRVVEETQYF.

CDR3 loop: CASSRIGTGVRYTF. The CDR3 region has the DNA TGTGCCAGCAGCCGCATCGGGACAGGGGTTAGGTACACCTTC. The chain joins TRBV3-1 (or the pseudogene TRBV3-2) to TRBJ1-2; TRBD1 matches at 10 bases. The junction had 10 bases not matched to a gene; V was cut back by 4 bases and J by 11 bases. The CDR3 loop spans 14 amino acids. From germline, CDR1 is LGHDT and CDR2 YNNKEL (reference sequence).

The chain employs TRBV18 and TRBJ1-1, with D perhaps TRBD1 (6 bases). This CDR3 spans 14 amino acids. Trimming left V 3 bases short and J 2 bases short, with 10 bases between. The germline V gene encodes CDR1 KGHSH and CDR2 LQKENI. CDR3 protein: CASSPGGQNTEAFF. Here the CDR3 DNA reads TGTGCCAGCTCACCGGGGGGCCAAAACACTGAAGCTTTCTTT.

The chain links TRBV5-1 to TRBJ1-1; D might be TRBD1 (5 bases). Trimming left V 3 bases short and J 7 bases short, with 13 bases between. CDR1 is SGHRS, CDR2 YFSETQ, per germline. This CDR3 region has 13 residues. As DNA, the CDR3 is TGCGCCAGCAGCTGGCAGGGTGCCGGTGAAGCTTTCTTT. Encoded protein: CASSWQGAGEAFF.

This clone occurred many times. The rearrangement uses TRBV2 and TRBJ2-7; D is unresolved. Per the germline V gene, CDR1 is SNHLY and CDR2 is FYNNEI. The CDR3 has 13 residues. V lost 6 bases, J lost 1 base, and 10 bases lay in between. The CDR3 region has the DNA TGTGCCAGCAGAAGTCTGGAATCCTACGAGCAGTACTTC. It is translated as CASRSLESYEQYF.

The table lists this clone with a few counts. This sequence joins TRBV6-5 and TRBJ2-7; D gene uncertain. From germline, CDR1 is MNHEY and CDR2 SVGAGI. The CDR3 has 12 residues. Trimming took off 8 bases at V and 3 bases at J, with 11 bases between the two ends. CDR3 in amino acids: CASGWSFYEQYF. DNA for the CDR3: TGTGCCAGCGGGTGGAGTTTCTACGAGCAGTACTTC.

The chain joins TRBV6-5 to TRBJ2-7; 7 nucleotides match TRBD1. This CDR3 has 13 residues. The ends lost 10 bases at V and 4 bases at J; junction bases unmatched: 10. Germline V gene lookup returns CDR1 MNHEY and CDR2 SVGAGI. CDR3 bases: TGTGCCATTGGCCCCGGGACAGATTACGAGCAGTACTTC. Amino acid sequence: CAIGPGTDYEQYF.

The chain recombines TRBV28 with TRBJ2-2, with 9 bases matching TRBD1. V lost 5 bases to trimming and J lost 7 bases; unmatched junction nucleotides: 5. Germline V CDR1 and CDR2: MDHEN, SYDVKM. The CDR3 consists of 14 residues. The CDR3 spells CASSIQGADGELFF. In DNA, the CDR3 is TGTGCCAGCAGTATACAGGGGGCGGACGGGGAGCTGTTTTTT.

J is TRBJ1-1 and V is TRBV30; D gene ambiguous. The V gene's germline CDR1 is GTSNPN and CDR2 SVGIG (reference sequence). The CDR3 consists of 14 residues. V dropped 3 bases and J dropped 0 bases, with 11 bases sitting between them. CDR3 sequence reads: CAWRYLHLNTEAFF. The CDR3 nucleotides read TGTGCCTGGAGGTACCTACACCTGAACACTGAAGCTTTCTTT.